The 29 T cell receptor beta chains in this list originate from one sample, sequenced in a study of T cell responses to AZD1222 COVID-19 vaccine. Generated by immunoSEQ multiplex PCR, the TCRdb table keeps only in-frame clones and is missing some. The table shows more than 140,000 clones, with about 91% occurring only once. Material: peripheral blood, obtained on day 0 of MenACWY control vaccination. These receptors originate from an adult in good health.

This chain uses TRBV12-5 with TRBJ2-1; D not certain. This CDR3 spans 17 amino acids. Germline assignment: CDR1 LGHNT and CDR2 FRNRAP. V lost 2 bases and J 0 bases, leaving 14 bases between the germline ends. CDR3 sequence: CASGLKSARSSYNEQFF. The CDR3 nucleotides are TGTGCTAGTGGTTTGAAGAGCGCCCGGAGCTCCTACAATGAGCAGTTCTTC.

The chain uses TRBV6-1 and TRBJ2-2, with D possibly matching TRBD2 (5 bases). The V and J ends lost 1 base and 8 bases respectively, with 11 bases between them. Per the germline V gene, CDR1 is MNHNS and CDR2 is SASEGT. This CDR3 has 14 amino acids. This chain's CDR3 is CASSEVGGAGELFF. The CDR3 DNA sequence: TGTGCCAGCAGTGAAGTTGGAGGAGCGGGGGAGCTGTTTTTT.

The V call is TRBV7-2, the J call TRBJ2-1; TRBD1 aligns across 7 bases. The germline V gene has CDR1 SGHTA and CDR2 FQGNSA. The CDR3 spans 14 residues. The J segment lost 8 bases and the V segment lost 5 bases, leaving 9 bases of the junction unmatched. The CDR3 sequence is CASSIDRVRDEQFF. The CDR3, as DNA: TGTGCCAGCAGCATAGACAGGGTTAGGGATGAGCAGTTCTTC.

The chain is built from TRBV15 and TRBJ2-1; 11 nucleotides line up with TRBD1. The CDR3 spans 13 residues. The germline gives CDR1 LNHNV, CDR2 YYDKDF (reference sequence). The V segment lost 5 bases and the J segment 9 bases; nucleotides outside the gene matches: 3. CDR3 nucleotide sequence: TGTGCCACCAGCCCGGGGACAGGGGGTGAGCAGTTCTTC. Translating it yields CATSPGTGGEQFF.

This clone occurred a few times. The V gene is TRBV6-2 or TRBV6-3, the J gene TRBJ2-7, with 8 positions matching TRBD1. The germline gives CDR1 MNHEY, CDR2 SVGEGT. The CDR3 is made up of 14 amino acids. The junction had 6 bases not matched to a gene; V was cut back by 4 bases and J by 4 bases. CDR3 nucleotides: TGTGCCAGCAGTTTTTGGACAGGGCAGTACGAGCAGTACTTC. It specifies CASSFWTGQYEQYF.

This chain uses TRBV7-9 with TRBJ2-5; no definite D call. The CDR3 is made up of 14 amino acids. Germline V gene data show CDR1 as SEHNR and CDR2 as FQNEAQ (reference sequence). V shed 6 bases and J shed 2 bases, with 13 bases lying between them. CDR3: CASSPDTKQETQYF. DNA of the CDR3: TGTGCCAGCAGTCCGGATACCAAACAAGAGACCCAGTACTTC.

The chain links TRBV18 to TRBJ2-7; D may match TRBD1 or TRBD2 (5 bases each). V was trimmed by 1 base and J by 4 bases, leaving 14 bases between them. The CDR3 is made up of 15 amino acids. Germline CDR1 reads KGHSH; CDR2 reads LQKENI. CDR3 loop: CASSPQVWGSYEQYF. The DNA for the CDR3 is TGTGCCAGCTCACCACAGGTTTGGGGGTCGTACGAGCAGTACTTC.

The chain uses TRBV7-3 and TRBJ2-5; 11 bases map to TRBD2. This CDR3 region has 15 residues. Germline V gene lookup returns CDR1 SGHTA and CDR2 FQGTGA. V shed 5 bases, J shed 2 bases, and the junction held 4 bases outside the gene matches. Here the CDR3 reads CASSPGLAEQETQYF. The CDR3 bases are TGTGCCAGCAGCCCGGGACTAGCGGAGCAAGAGACCCAGTACTTC.

This clone was recorded a few times. V usage is TRBV28 and J usage is TRBJ1-1; tentative D call: TRBD1 (6 bases). Trimming stripped 6 bases from V and 2 bases from J, with 16 bases between. The CDR3 spans 15 residues. The germline CDR1 and CDR2 sequences are MDHEN and SYDVKM. This chain's CDR3 is CASSPAGGVNTEAFF. As DNA, the CDR3 is TGTGCCAGCAGCCCCGCCGGGGGCGTTAACACTGAAGCTTTCTTT.

The chain carries TRBV11-3 and TRBJ2-7; 10 bases match TRBD2. The germline gives CDR1 SGHNT, CDR2 YENEEA. J gave up 2 bases and V 5 bases, and 6 bases lay outside the gene matches. The CDR3 sequence is 15 residues long. In DNA form, the CDR3 reads TGTGCCAGCAGCCCCGGGACTAGCGCTACCTACGAGCAGTACTTC. Residues: CASSPGTSATYEQYF.

The chain combines TRBV27 with TRBJ1-2; 9 bases line up with TRBD1. From germline, CDR1 is MNHEY and CDR2 SMNVEV (reference sequence). The CDR3 consists of 16 residues. Trimming took 5 bases from V and 8 from J; bases not matched to a gene: 15. The CDR3 spells CASSQVREQGAGGYTF. The DNA for the CDR3 is TGTGCCAGCAGTCAAGTACGAGAACAGGGGGCGGGCGGCTACACCTTC.

In this sample, this clone turned up once. J is TRBJ2-7 and V is TRBV4-1; TRBD2 might be the D (5 bases). The CDR3 runs to 16 residues. The ends were cut back, 1 base at V and 0 bases at J, with 13 bases in the middle. The germline gives CDR1 MGHRA, CDR2 YSYEKL. DNA of the CDR3: TGCGCCAGCAGCCAAGCCCGAGGACTGAGCTCCTACGAGCAGTACTTC. This sequence encodes CASSQARGLSSYEQYF.

The genes are TRBV5-1 and TRBJ2-2; 8 bases fit TRBD2. Germline CDR1 and CDR2: SGHRS and YFSETQ. This CDR3 region has 14 residues. With 8 bases clipped from V and 1 base from J, the junction kept 4 bases outside the gene matches. The CDR3: CASLAGLNTGELFF. DNA of the CDR3: TGCGCCAGTTTAGCGGGGTTGAACACCGGGGAGCTGTTTTTT. Drawing the rest from reference TRBV5-1 and TRBJ2-2, the complete variable domain is KAGVTQTPRYLIKTRGQQVTLSCSPISGHRSVSWYQQTPGQGLQFLFEYFSETQRNKGNFPGRFSGRQFSNSRSEMNVSTLELGDSALYLCASLAGLNTGELFFGEGSRLTVL.

The gene calls are TRBV7-2 and TRBJ2-7; TRBD2 matches at 8 bases. CDR3 length: 15 amino acids. Germline CDR1 and CDR2: SGHTA and FQGNSA. The J segment lost 4 bases and the V segment lost 5 bases, leaving 10 bases of the junction unmatched. CDR3 sequence: CASSQSGTSQYEQYF. The CDR3 DNA is TGTGCCAGCAGCCAGAGTGGGACTAGTCAGTACGAGCAGTACTTC.

V and J are TRBV30 and TRBJ2-1; either TRBD1 or TRBD2 may fit D (5 bases each). Germline lookup yields CDR1 GTSNPN and CDR2 SVGIG (reference sequence). The CDR3 is 13 residues long. Between the trimmed V and J ends, which lost 3 bases and 6 bases, there was a span of 12 bases. The CDR3 reads CAWRRGPLNEQFF. CDR3 nucleotides: TGTGCCTGGAGGAGGGGACCTCTCAATGAGCAGTTCTTC. The complete variable domain, with remaining parts taken from reference TRBV30 and TRBJ2-1, reads SQTIHQWPATLVQPVGSPLSLECTVEGTSNPNLYWYRQAAGRGLQLLFYSVGIGQISSEVPQNLSASRPQDRQFILSSKKLLLSDSGFYLCAWRRGPLNEQFFGPGTRLTVL.

The V and J genes are TRBV7-2 and TRBJ2-7, with D possibly being TRBD2 (6 bases). Germline CDR1 reads SGHTA; CDR2 reads FQGNSA. V was cut by 2 bases and J by 3 bases, with 17 bases left in between. There are 16 residues in the CDR3. For the CDR3, the DNA is TGTGCCAGCAGCTTAAGTTTACGCGGGACTCACTACGAGCAGTACTTC. Amino acid sequence: CASSLSLRGTHYEQYF.

The rearrangement links TRBV5-6 to TRBJ1-1, with TRBD1 matching over 11 bases. CDR1 SGHDT and CDR2 YYEEEE come from the germline V gene. CDR3 size: 14 residues. With V trimmed by 3 bases and J by 4 bases, 2 bases remained unmatched. The CDR3 nucleotides read TGTGCCAGCAGCTCAGGGACAGGGGGCACTGAAGCTTTCTTT. Its translation: CASSSGTGGTEAFF. Drawing the rest from reference TRBV5-6 and TRBJ1-1, the complete variable domain is DAGVTQSPTHLIKTRGQQVTLRCSPKSGHDTVSWYQQALGQGPQFIFQYYEEEERQRGNFPDRFSGHQFPNYSSELNVNALLLGDSALYLCASSSGTGGTEAFFGQGTRLTVV.

The rearrangement uses TRBV30 and TRBJ1-5; D possibly corresponds to TRBD1 (5 bases). The V gene's germline CDR1 is GTSNPN and CDR2 SVGIG (reference sequence). The length of the CDR3 is 13 residues. The V end was cut by 1 base, the J end by 5 bases, with 9 bases between. The CDR3 region has the DNA TGTGCCTGGAGTGGACAGTATGATCAGCCCCAGCATTTT. Its translation is CAWSGQYDQPQHF.

This clone was observed once. The chain recombines TRBV19 with TRBJ2-1; TRBD2 agrees at 11 bases. The CDR3 sequence is 16 residues long. Trimming took 7 bases from V and 6 from J; bases not matched to a gene: 11. Germline CDR1 and CDR2: LNHDA and SQIVND (reference sequence). CDR3 amino acids: CASTPLTSGRGNEQFF. CDR3 DNA sequence: TGTGCCAGTACCCCGCTAACTAGCGGGAGAGGCAATGAGCAGTTCTTC. Full variable domain (rest looked up from reference TRBV19 and TRBJ2-1): DGGITQSPKYLFRKEGQNVTLSCEQNLNHDAMYWYRQDPGQGLRLIYYSQIVNDFQKGDIAEGYSVSREKKESFPLTVTSAQKNPTAFYLCASTPLTSGRGNEQFFGPGTRLTVL.

The gene calls are TRBV7-8 and TRBJ2-7; 10 bases are shared with TRBD1. The CDR3 length is 14 residues. The V gene end was trimmed by 9 bases and the J gene end by 6 bases; junction bases not matched to a gene: 11. Germline V gene lookup returns CDR1 SGHVS and CDR2 FQNEAQ. The CDR3 DNA follows: TGTGCCAGTGCACCGGGACAGGGGCCTGTCGAGCAGTACTTC. Its translation is CASAPGQGPVEQYF.

Worth noting for this clone: Mismatch with germline at one junction end may stem from a read error. V gene TRBV7-2 combines with J gene TRBJ2-7, with D possibly TRBD1 on 6 matching bases. Germline V gene lookup returns CDR1 SGHTA and CDR2 FQGNSA. The CDR3 runs to 14 residues. CDR3 amino acids: CASTLGGSSHEQYF. The CDR3 DNA sequence: TGTGCCAGCACCCTAGGGGGATCCTCCCACGAGCAGTACTTC.

The chain has TRBV18 and TRBJ2-7; the D gene is possibly TRBD1 (6 bases). The length of the CDR3 is 13 residues. The ends were cut back, 6 bases at V and 2 bases at J, with 11 bases in the middle. Germline V gives CDR1 KGHSH, CDR2 LQKENI. As DNA, the CDR3 is TGTGCCAGCTCGCTGGACAGTGCCTACGAGCAGTACTTC. The encoded protein is CASSLDSAYEQYF.

The chain joins TRBV6-5 to TRBJ1-6, with a weak D call TRBD1 (5 bases). V was pared by 6 bases and J by 3 bases, with 9 bases between. The germline CDR1 and CDR2 sequences are MNHEY and SVGAGI. The CDR3 totals 14 residues. In DNA form, the CDR3 reads TGTGCCAGCAGATCCGGGGGCTATAATTCACCCCTCCACTTT. It codes for CASRSGGYNSPLHF.

The genes are TRBV7-9 and TRBJ1-2; D is uncertain. The CDR3 runs to 21 residues. Trimming stripped 5 bases from V and 4 bases from J, with 35 bases between. The germline V gene encodes CDR1 SEHNR and CDR2 FQNEAQ (reference sequence). The CDR3 DNA follows: TGTGCCAGCAGCACCTACCCGGAACCCCTTGCTTTCATAGGGCCTGGCTATGGCTACACCTTC. Encoded protein: CASSTYPEPLAFIGPGYGYTF.

This rearrangement joins TRBV4-1 to TRBJ2-7, with 8 bases that match TRBD2. Trimming cost V 0 bases and J 3 bases; bases outside gene matches: 13. Germline V gene sequence: CDR1 MGHRA, CDR2 YSYEKL. This CDR3 spans 18 amino acids. The chain's CDR3 is CASSQDPLLGRAFYEQYF. CDR3 sequence (DNA): TGCGCCAGCAGCCAAGATCCCTTGCTCGGGAGGGCCTTCTACGAGCAGTACTTC.

The V gene is TRBV19, the J gene TRBJ1-3; no firm D call. From germline, CDR1 is LNHDA and CDR2 SQIVND (reference sequence). This CDR3 is 14 amino acids long. Trimming took 4 bases from V and 8 from J, leaving 15 bases between them. The CDR3 DNA is TGTGCCAGTAGTAAGCCAGGACGCGGAGACACCATATATTTT. Its protein is CASSKPGRGDTIYF. Full variable domain (rest looked up from reference TRBV19 and TRBJ1-3): DGGITQSPKYLFRKEGQNVTLSCEQNLNHDAMYWYRQDPGQGLRLIYYSQIVNDFQKGDIAEGYSVSREKKESFPLTVTSAQKNPTAFYLCASSKPGRGDTIYFGEGSWLTVV.

For the CDR3, the DNA is TGTGCCAGCAGTTTCCAGACAGGGGGGGCCGCTGGCTACACCTTC. This encodes CASSFQTGGAAGYTF. The chain recombines TRBV27 with TRBJ1-2; the match to TRBD1 covers 9 bases. Germline V gene data show CDR1 as MNHEY and CDR2 as SMNVEV (reference sequence). CDR3 length: 15 residues. The V gene end was trimmed by 3 bases and the J gene end by 7 bases; junction bases not matched to a gene: 9.

This clone came up once. This chain uses TRBV13 with TRBJ1-1; the D gene is possibly TRBD1 (5 bases). CDR3 length equals 14 residues. The ends were cut back, 3 bases at V and 4 bases at J, with 12 bases in the middle. Germline V gives CDR1 PRHDT, CDR2 FYEKMQ (reference sequence). CDR3 sequence reads: CASSFVQGGTEAFF. CDR3 DNA sequence: TGTGCCAGCAGCTTCGTGCAGGGAGGCACTGAAGCTTTCTTT. The full variable domain, its missing parts supplied by reference TRBV13 and TRBJ1-1, is AAGVIQSPRHLIKEKRETATLKCYPIPRHDTVYWYQQGPGQDPQFLISFYEKMQSDKGSIPDRFSAQQFSDYHSELNMSSLELGDSALYFCASSFVQGGTEAFFGQGTRLTVV.

V usage is TRBV7-9 and J usage is TRBJ1-2, with D uncertain. Per germline, CDR1 SEHNR and CDR2 FQNEAQ (reference sequence). Trimming cost V 8 bases and J 8 bases, with 12 bases left between them. The CDR3 spans 11 residues. In DNA, the CDR3 is TGTGCCAGCTCCGGGATACCGGGCTACACCTTC. Translating it yields CASSGIPGYTF.